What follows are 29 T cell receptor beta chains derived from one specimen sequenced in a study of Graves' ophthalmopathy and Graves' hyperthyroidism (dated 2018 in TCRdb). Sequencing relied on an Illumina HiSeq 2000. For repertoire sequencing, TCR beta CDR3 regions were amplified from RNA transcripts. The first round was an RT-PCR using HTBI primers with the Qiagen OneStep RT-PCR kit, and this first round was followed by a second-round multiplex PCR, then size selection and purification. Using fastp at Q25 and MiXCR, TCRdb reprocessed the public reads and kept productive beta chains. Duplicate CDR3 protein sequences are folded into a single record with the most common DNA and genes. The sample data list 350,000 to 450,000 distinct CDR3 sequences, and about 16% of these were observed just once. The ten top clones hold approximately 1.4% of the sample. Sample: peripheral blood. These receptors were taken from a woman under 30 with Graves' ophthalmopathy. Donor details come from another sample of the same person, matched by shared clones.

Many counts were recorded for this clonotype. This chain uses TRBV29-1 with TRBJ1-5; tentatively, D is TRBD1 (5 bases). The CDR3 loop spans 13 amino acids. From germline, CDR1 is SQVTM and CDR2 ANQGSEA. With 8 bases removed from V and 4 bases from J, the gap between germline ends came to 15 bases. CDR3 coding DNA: TGCAGCTGGGCGGCGGGGACTAATCAGCCCCAGCATTTT. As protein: CSWAAGTNQPQHF.

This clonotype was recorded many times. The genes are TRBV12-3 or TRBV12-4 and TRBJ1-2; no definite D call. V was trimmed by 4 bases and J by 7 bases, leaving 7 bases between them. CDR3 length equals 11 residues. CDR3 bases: TGTGCCAGCAGTTCCCGGGGTGGCTACACCTTC. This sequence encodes CASSSRGGYTF.

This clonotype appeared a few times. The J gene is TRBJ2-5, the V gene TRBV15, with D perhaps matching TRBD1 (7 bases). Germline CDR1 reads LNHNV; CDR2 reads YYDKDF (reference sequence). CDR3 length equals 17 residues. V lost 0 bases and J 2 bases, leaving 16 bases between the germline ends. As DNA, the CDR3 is TGTGCCACCAGCAGAGAGGGAATGCGGGACAGACAAGAGACCCAGTACTTC. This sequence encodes CATSREGMRDRQETQYF.

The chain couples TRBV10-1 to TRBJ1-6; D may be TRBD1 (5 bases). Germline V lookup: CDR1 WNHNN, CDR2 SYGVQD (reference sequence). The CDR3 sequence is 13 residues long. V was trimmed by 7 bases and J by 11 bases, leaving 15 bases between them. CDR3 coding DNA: TGCGCCAGCAATCGAGGGGAAGGGACACCCCTCCACTTT. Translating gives CASNRGEGTPLHF.

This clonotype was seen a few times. The CDR3 DNA follows: TGCAGCGCTCTAGGGCCCCGGGAGGGCCCCCAGTACCAAGAGACCCAGTACTTC. Protein: CSALGPREGPQYQETQYF. The chain carries TRBV29-1 and TRBJ2-5; 8 bases line up with TRBD2. The J segment lost 0 bases and the V segment lost 7 bases, leaving 19 bases of the junction unmatched. The CDR3 totals 18 residues. CDR1 and CDR2 from the germline V gene are SQVTM and ANQGSEA.

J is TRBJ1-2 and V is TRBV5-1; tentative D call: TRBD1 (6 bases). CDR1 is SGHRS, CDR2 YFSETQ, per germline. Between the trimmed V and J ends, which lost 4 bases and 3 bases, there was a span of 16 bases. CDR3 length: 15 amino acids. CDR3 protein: CASSPNREVDYGYTF. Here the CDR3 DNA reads TGCGCCAGCAGCCCGAACAGGGAGGTCGACTATGGCTACACCTTC.

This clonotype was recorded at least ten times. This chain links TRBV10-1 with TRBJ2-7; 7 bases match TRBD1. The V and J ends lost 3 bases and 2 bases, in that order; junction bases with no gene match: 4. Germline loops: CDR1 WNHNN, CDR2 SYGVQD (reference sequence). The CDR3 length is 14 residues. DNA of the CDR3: TGCGCCAGCAGTGAATGGGACAGCCCCTACGAGCAGTACTTC. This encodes CASSEWDSPYEQYF.

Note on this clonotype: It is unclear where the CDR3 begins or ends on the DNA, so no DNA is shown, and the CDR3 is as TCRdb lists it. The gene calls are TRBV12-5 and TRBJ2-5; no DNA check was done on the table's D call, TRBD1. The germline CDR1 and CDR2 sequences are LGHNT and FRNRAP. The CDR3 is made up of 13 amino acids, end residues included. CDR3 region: CASGFGPGLGQYF.

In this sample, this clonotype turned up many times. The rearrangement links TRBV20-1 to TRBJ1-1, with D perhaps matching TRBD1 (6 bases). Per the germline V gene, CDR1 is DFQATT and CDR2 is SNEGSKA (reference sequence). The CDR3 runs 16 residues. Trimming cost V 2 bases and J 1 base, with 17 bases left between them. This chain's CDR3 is CSARSPTGTTNTEAFF. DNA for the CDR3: TGCAGTGCTAGATCCCCGACCGGGACAACGAACACTGAAGCTTTCTTT.

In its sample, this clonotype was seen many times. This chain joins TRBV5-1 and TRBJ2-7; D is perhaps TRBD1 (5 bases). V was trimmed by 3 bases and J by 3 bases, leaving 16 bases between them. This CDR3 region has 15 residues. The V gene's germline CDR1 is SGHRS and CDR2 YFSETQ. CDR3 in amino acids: CASSSVVLRDYEQYF. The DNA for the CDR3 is TGCGCCAGCAGCTCGGTTGTCCTCAGGGACTACGAGCAGTACTTC.

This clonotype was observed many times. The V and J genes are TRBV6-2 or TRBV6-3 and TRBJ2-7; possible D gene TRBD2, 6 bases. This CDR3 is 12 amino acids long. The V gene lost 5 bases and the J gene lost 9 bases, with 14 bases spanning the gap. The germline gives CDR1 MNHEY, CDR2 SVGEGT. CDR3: CASSPRGRGQYF. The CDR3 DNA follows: TGTGCCAGCAGTCCGCGGGGCCGAGGGCAGTACTTC.

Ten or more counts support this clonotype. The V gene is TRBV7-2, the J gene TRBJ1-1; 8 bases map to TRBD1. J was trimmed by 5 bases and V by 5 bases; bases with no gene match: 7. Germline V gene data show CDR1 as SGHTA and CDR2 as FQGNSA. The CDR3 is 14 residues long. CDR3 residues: CASSPTTGGTEAFF. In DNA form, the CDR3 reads TGTGCCAGCAGCCCTACTACAGGGGGGACTGAAGCTTTCTTT.

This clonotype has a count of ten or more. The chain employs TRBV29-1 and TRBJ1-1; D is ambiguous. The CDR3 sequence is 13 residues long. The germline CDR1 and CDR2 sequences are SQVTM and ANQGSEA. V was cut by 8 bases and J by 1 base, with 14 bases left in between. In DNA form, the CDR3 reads TGCAGCTCATGGGAGTTGGAGAACACTGAAGCTTTCTTT. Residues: CSSWELENTEAFF.

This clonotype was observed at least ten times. CDR3 protein: CASSLAVPAKNIQYF. The CDR3 nucleotides are TGTGCCAGCAGTTTAGCGGTCCCGGCCAAAAACATTCAGTACTTC. The V call is TRBV12-3 or TRBV12-4, the J call TRBJ2-4; D is undetermined. CDR3 length: 15 amino acids. V was trimmed by 0 bases and J by 1 base, leaving 7 bases between them.

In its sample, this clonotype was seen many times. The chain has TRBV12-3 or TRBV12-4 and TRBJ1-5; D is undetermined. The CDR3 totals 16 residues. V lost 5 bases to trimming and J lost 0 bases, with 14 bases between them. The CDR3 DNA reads TGTGCCAGCAGTCCTAACGGAGACACTAGCAATCAGCCCCAGCATTTT. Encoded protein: CASSPNGDTSNQPQHF.

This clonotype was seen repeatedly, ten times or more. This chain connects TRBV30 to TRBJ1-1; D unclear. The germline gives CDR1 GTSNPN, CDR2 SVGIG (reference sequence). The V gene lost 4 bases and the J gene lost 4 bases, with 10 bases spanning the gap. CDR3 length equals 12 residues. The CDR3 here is CAWITGSTEAFF. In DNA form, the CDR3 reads TGTGCCTGGATCACGGGGAGCACTGAAGCTTTCTTT.

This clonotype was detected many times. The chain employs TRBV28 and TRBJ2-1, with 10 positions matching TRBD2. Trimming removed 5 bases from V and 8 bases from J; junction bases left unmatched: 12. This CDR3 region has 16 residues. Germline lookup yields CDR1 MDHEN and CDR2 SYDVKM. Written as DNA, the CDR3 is TGTGCCAGCAGTCCGAGTGGACTAGCGGTGGAAGATGAGCAGTTCTTC. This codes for CASSPSGLAVEDEQFF.

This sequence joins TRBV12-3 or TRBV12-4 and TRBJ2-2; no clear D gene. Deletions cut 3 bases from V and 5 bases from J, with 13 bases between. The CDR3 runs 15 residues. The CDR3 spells CASSLVQAWTGELFF. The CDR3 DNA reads TGTGCCAGCAGTTTGGTCCAGGCGTGGACCGGGGAGCTGTTTTTT.

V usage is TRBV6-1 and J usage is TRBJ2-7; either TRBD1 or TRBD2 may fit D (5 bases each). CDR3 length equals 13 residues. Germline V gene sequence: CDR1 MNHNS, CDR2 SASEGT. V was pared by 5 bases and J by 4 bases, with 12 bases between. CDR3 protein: CASSRTGRYEQYF. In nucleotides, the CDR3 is TGTGCCAGCAGTCGAACGGGACGTTACGAGCAGTACTTC.

This CDR3 is CASFAPLPLGEQYF. As DNA, the CDR3 is TGTGCCAGCTTCGCCCCACTCCCACTGGGGGAGCAGTACTTC. V and J are TRBV28 and TRBJ2-7; D unresolved. The CDR3 loop spans 14 amino acids. Germline assignment: CDR1 MDHEN and CDR2 SYDVKM. The V end lost 8 bases, the J end lost 7 bases, and 21 bases lay between the germline ends.

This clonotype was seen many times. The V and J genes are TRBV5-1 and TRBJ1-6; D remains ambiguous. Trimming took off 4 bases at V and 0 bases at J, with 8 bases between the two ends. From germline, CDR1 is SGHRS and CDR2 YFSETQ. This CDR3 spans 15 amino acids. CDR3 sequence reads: CASSLDSSYNSPLHF. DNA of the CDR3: TGCGCCAGCAGCCTGGATAGCTCCTATAATTCACCCCTCCACTTT.

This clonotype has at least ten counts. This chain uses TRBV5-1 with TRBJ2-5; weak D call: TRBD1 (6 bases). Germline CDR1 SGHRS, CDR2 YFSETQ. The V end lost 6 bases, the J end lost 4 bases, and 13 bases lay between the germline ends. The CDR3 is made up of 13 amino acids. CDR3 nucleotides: TGCGCCAGCACCCCCCCAGGGGTAGAGACCCAGTACTTC. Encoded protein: CASTPPGVETQYF.

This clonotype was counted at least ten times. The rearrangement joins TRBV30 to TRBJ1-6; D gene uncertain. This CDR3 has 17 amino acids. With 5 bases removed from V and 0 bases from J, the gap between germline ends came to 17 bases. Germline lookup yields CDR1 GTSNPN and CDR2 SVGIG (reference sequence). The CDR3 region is CAWQSGFWSSYNSPLHF. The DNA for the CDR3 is TGTGCCTGGCAGTCGGGGTTTTGGAGCTCCTATAATTCACCCCTCCACTTT.

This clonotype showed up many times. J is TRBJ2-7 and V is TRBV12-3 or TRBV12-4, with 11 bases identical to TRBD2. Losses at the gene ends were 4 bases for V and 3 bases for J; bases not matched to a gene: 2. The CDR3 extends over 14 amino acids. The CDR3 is CASSYGTSGYEQYF. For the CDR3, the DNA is TGTGCCAGCAGTTACGGGACTAGCGGCTACGAGCAGTACTTC.

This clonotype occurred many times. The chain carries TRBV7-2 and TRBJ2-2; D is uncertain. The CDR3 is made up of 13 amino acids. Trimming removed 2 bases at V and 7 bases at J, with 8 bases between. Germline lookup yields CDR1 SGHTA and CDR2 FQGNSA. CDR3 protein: CASSLSRIGELFF. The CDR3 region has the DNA TGTGCCAGCAGCTTATCTCGCATCGGGGAGCTGTTTTTT.

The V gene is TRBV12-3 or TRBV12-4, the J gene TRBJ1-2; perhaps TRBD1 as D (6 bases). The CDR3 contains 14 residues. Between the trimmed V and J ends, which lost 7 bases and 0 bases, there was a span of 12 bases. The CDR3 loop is CASKYRDSNYGYTF. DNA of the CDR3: TGTGCCAGCAAATACAGGGACTCTAACTATGGCTACACCTTC.

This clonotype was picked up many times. The CDR3 is CASSQDRPQVTGTNNEQFF. The CDR3 bases are TGTGCCAGCAGCCAAGACCGACCTCAAGTCACCGGGACCAACAATGAGCAGTTCTTC. The gene calls are TRBV14 and TRBJ2-1; perhaps D is TRBD1 or TRBD2 (5 bases each). The ends were cut back, 0 bases at V and 5 bases at J, with 23 bases in the middle. The CDR3 is 19 amino acids. Germline V gene data show CDR1 as SGHDN and CDR2 as FVKESK.

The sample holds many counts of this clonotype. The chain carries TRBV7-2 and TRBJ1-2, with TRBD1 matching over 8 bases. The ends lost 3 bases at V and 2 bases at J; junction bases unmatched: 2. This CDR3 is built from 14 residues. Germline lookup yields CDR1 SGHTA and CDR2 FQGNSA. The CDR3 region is CASSFRTGNYGYTF. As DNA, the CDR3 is TGTGCCAGCAGCTTTAGGACAGGGAACTATGGCTACACCTTC.

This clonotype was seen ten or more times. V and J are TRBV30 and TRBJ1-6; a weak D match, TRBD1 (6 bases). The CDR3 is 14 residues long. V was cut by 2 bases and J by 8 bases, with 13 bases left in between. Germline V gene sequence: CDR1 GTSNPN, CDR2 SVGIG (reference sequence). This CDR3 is CAWSLRRGDSPLHF. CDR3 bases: TGTGCCTGGAGTTTAAGGAGGGGGGATTCACCCCTCCACTTT.